The clone carrying this TCR beta chain was detected only once. These data originate in a study of blood T cell repertoires in COVID-19. Study at large: T cells, B-cell-depleted T cells, or PBMCs provided the cDNA or gDNA that served as material.

CDR1 and CDR2 from the germline V gene are LNHDA and SQIVND (reference sequence). V trimming: 5 bases; J trimming: 3 bases; junction bases outside the gene matches: 8. The CDR3 has 16 amino acids. Assay used: immunoSEQ multiplex PCR; TCRdb lists only in-frame clones, some missing. The sample records about 200,000 clones, roughly 90% being singletons. Input material: peripheral blood. The chain combines TRBV19 with TRBJ2-7, with 12 bases lining up with TRBD2. The receptor's source is a man aged 40-49 years with acute or convalescent COVID-19. Written as DNA, the CDR3 is TGTGCCAGTAGTCCTAGGACTAGCGGGGCCCACTACGAGCAGTACTTC. Translating gives CASSPRTSGAHYEQYF. The whole variable domain, filled in from reference TRBV19 and TRBJ2-7, reads DGGITQSPKYLFRKEGQNVTLSCEQNLNHDAMYWYRQDPGQGLRLIYYSQIVNDFQKGDIAEGYSVSREKKESFPLTVTSAQKNPTAFYLCASSPRTSGAHYEQYFGPGTRLTVT.